The next 28 T cell receptor beta chains were all read from a single sample in a study of T cell clonality in common variable immunodeficiency. Clones were read by immunoSEQ multiplex PCR, and TCRdb kept only the in-frame ones, dropping some. Listed for the sample are about 35,000 clones, none seen a single time. Sequencing was done on a sample of peripheral blood mononuclear cells. The origin of the receptors is a person between 18 and 70 years old in good health.

This clone was picked up many times. The read ends 3 residues early relative to the CDR3; the germline J gene fills the gap. J is TRBJ2-5 and V is TRBV4-2; 7 bases line up with TRBD1. This CDR3 is 15 amino acids long. J gave up 5 bases and V 0 bases, and 6 bases lay outside the gene matches. Germline V gene sequence: CDR1 LGHNA, CDR2 YNFKEQ. The CDR3 protein is CASSQEQGRVETQYF. CDR3 bases read: TGTGCCAGCAGCCAAGAACAGGGGCGAGTGGAGACC.

This clone was seen repeatedly, ten times or more. The sequenced fragment ends 3 residues before the CDR3 boundary, so the rest is inferred from the germline J gene. This chain uses TRBV5-1 with TRBJ2-1, with 14 positions matching TRBD2. The V gene end was trimmed by 4 bases and the J gene end by 6 bases; junction bases not matched to a gene: 15. This CDR3 contains 19 residues. Per the germline V gene, CDR1 is SGHRS and CDR2 is YFSETQ. The sequenced part of the CDR3 DNA is TGCGCCAGCAGCCCTTCCGATAGACTAGCGGGAGGGCGTCTCAATGAG. The encoded protein is CASSPSDRLAGGRLNE. Given in full, the CDR3 is CASSPSDRLAGGRLNEQFF.

In this sample, this clone turned up many times. Read data end 3 residues before the CDR3 end; the end is taken from the germline J gene. The chain joins TRBV20-1 to TRBJ2-1; tentative D call: TRBD2 (6 bases). In germline, CDR1 is DFQATT, CDR2 SNEGSKA (reference sequence). V lost 6 bases to trimming and J lost 6 bases, with 27 bases between them. This CDR3 is built from 17 residues. This CDR3 is CSAPNLASAREGNEQFF. The covered CDR3 bases are TGCAGTGCCCCAAACTTGGCTAGCGCTAGAGAAGGCAATGAG.

This clone was seen at least ten times. The read comes to an end 3 residues before the CDR3 does, leaving the germline J gene to fill in the end. The chain uses TRBV4-1 and TRBJ2-1; D is possibly TRBD2 (5 bases). V was shortened by 4 bases and J by 4 bases, with 14 bases between the two germline ends. This CDR3 has 15 amino acids. The germline V gene has CDR1 MGHRA and CDR2 YSYEKL. CDR3 DNA (partial): TGCGCCAGCAGCCCCCTACTGGGCGGGTACAATGAG. Protein product: CASSPLLGGYNE. The full CDR3 is CASSPLLGGYNEQFF.

This clone occurred many times. The CDR3 end lies 3 residues beyond the end of the read and is filled in from the germline J gene. This chain uses TRBV5-1 with TRBJ2-7; D gene unclear. V was cut by 4 bases and J by 4 bases, with 15 bases left in between. The CDR3 has 14 residues. CDR1 and CDR2 (germline): SGHRS, YFSETQ. The part of the CDR3 DNA that was read is TGCGCCAGCAGCCGCGACTTCACACCTTACGAG. This encodes CASSRDFTPYE. The complete CDR3 sequence is CASSRDFTPYEQYF.

This clone has a count of ten or more. With the read ending 3 residues before the CDR3 end, the germline J gene is used to fill in that end. The V gene is TRBV2, the J gene TRBJ1-5; a weak D match, TRBD1 (6 bases). Germline assignment: CDR1 SNHLY and CDR2 FYNNEI. The V end was cut by 5 bases, the J end by 3 bases, with 17 bases between. This CDR3 is built from 16 residues. The CDR3 bases that were read are TGTGCCAGCAGTTCCCAGGGGTTGGGTAACAATCAGCCC. Its protein is CASSSQGLGNNQP. The whole CDR3 reads CASSSQGLGNNQPQHF. The full variable domain, rest sourced from reference TRBV2 and TRBJ1-5, is EPEVTQTPSHQVTQMGQEVILRCVPISNHLYFYWYRQILGQKVEFLVSFYNNEISEKSEIFDDQFSVERPDGSNFTLKIRSTKLEDSAMYFCASSSQGLGNNQPQHFGDGTRLSIL.

This clone was found many times. The CDR3 extends 3 residues past the end of the read, so its final part is completed from the germline J gene. The V gene is TRBV19, the J gene TRBJ1-2; 8 bases are a match to TRBD1. CDR1 LNHDA and CDR2 SQIVND come from the germline V gene (reference sequence). The CDR3 loop spans 13 amino acids. The CDR3 sequence is CASSIQGANGYTF. The CDR3 bases that were read are TGTGCCAGTAGTATACAGGGGGCGAACGGC.

This clone has ten or more counts. The read comes to an end 3 residues before the CDR3 does, leaving the germline J gene to fill in the end. The chain recombines TRBV19 with TRBJ2-3; 9 bases map to TRBD2. V lost 3 bases and J lost 4; bases outside the gene matches: 8. Per germline, CDR1 LNHDA and CDR2 SQIVND (reference sequence). There are 16 residues in the CDR3. CDR3 DNA (partial): TGTGCCAGTAGTATCCCTAGCGGGACGGGGGCAGATACG. Its protein product is CASSIPSGTGADT. The whole CDR3 protein is CASSIPSGTGADTQYF.

This clone was detected ten times or more. The read ends 3 residues early relative to the CDR3; the germline J gene fills the gap. V and J are TRBV20-1 and TRBJ2-2; a possible D gene is TRBD2 (5 bases). From germline, CDR1 is DFQATT and CDR2 SNEGSKA (reference sequence). Trimming removed 0 bases at V and 7 bases at J, with 12 bases between. The CDR3 is 14 amino acids. The chain's CDR3 is CSARESGAHGELFF. The covered CDR3 bases are TGCAGTGCTAGAGAGAGCGGAGCGCACGGGGAG.

The table lists this clone with many counts. With the read ending 3 residues before the CDR3 end, the germline J gene is used to fill in that end. The chain employs TRBV15 and TRBJ1-1, with 9 nucleotides matching TRBD1. Germline V gene lookup returns CDR1 LNHNV and CDR2 YYDKDF (reference sequence). The CDR3 totals 14 residues. The covered CDR3 bases are TGTGCCACCAGCAGGGGAGGACAGGGGCTAGAA. This sequence encodes CATSRGGQGLE. The entire CDR3 is CATSRGGQGLEAFF.

This clone came up many times. The DNA read from the CDR3 is TGTGCCAGCGGACAGAGGGCTTATAGCAATCAGCCC. Translated, it gives CASGQRAYSNQP. The whole CDR3 region reads CASGQRAYSNQPQHF. The chain recombines TRBV6-2 or TRBV6-3 with TRBJ1-5; TRBD1 is a possible D gene (6 bases). The read comes to an end 3 residues before the CDR3 does, leaving the germline J gene to fill in the end. Trimming left V 8 bases short and J 0 bases short, with 14 bases between. The CDR3 contains 15 residues. CDR1 is MNHEY, CDR2 SVGEGT, per germline.

About this clone: Read sequence stops 3 residues before the CDR3 end, and the germline J gene provides the missing end. The chain couples TRBV7-8 to TRBJ1-4; tentatively, D is TRBD1 (5 bases). The V gene's germline CDR1 is SGHVS and CDR2 FQNEAQ. Trimming removed 0 bases from V and 2 bases from J, with 13 bases in between. CDR3 length equals 17 residues. Partial CDR3 DNA: TGTGCCAGCAGCTTAGCGGGGAGGGGCCCTACTAATGAAAAA. This sequence encodes CASSLAGRGPTNEK. Given in full, the CDR3 is CASSLAGRGPTNEKLFF.

This clone was picked up many times. The read comes to an end 3 residues before the CDR3 does, leaving the germline J gene to fill in the end. This sequence joins TRBV20-1 and TRBJ2-1; a possible D gene is TRBD2 (6 bases). The CDR3 loop spans 15 amino acids. V gave up 1 base and J gave up 2 bases, with 12 bases separating them. CDR1 and CDR2 from the germline V gene are DFQATT and SNEGSKA (reference sequence). The CDR3: CSARGWLAPYNEQFF. CDR3 DNA, as far as it was read: TGCAGTGCTAGAGGATGGCTAGCGCCCTACAATGAG.

At least ten counts were recorded for this clone. Sequencing ends 3 residues short of the CDR3 end; the germline J gene provides the rest. The rearrangement joins TRBV14 to TRBJ2-1, with D maybe TRBD1 (6 bases). V gave up 3 bases and J gave up 3 bases, with 6 bases separating them. Germline V gives CDR1 SGHDN, CDR2 FVKESK. This CDR3 has 13 residues. CDR3 protein: CASSQDSYNEQFF. CDR3 DNA (partial): TGTGCCAGCAGCCAGGACAGCTACAATGAG.

The table lists this clone with a few counts. Different DNA sequences within this sample yield the same CDR3. Partial CDR3 DNA: TGTGCCAGCAGTGAAGAAGGCGGGGCTTACTTTAGCAATCAGCCC. It yields the protein CASSEEGGAYFSNQP. The whole CDR3 protein is CASSEEGGAYFSNQPQHF. The rearrangement uses TRBV6-1 and TRBJ1-5, with D perhaps TRBD1 (5 bases). The CDR3 extends 3 residues past the end of the read, so its final part is completed from the germline J gene. Germline CDR1 is MNHNS and CDR2 is SASEGT. CDR3 length: 18 amino acids. The germline V and J ends were trimmed by 1 base and 0 bases, with 16 bases remaining between them.

At least ten counts were recorded for this clone. The CDR3 extends 3 residues past the end of the read, so its final part is completed from the germline J gene. This chain connects TRBV20-1 to TRBJ1-2, with a possible D match to TRBD1 (5 bases). The CDR3 has 13 residues. Trimming shortened V by 6 bases and J by 4 bases, and 15 bases separated the two germline ends. Germline CDR1 and CDR2: DFQATT and SNEGSKA (reference sequence). CDR3 residues: CSAVRGLTYGYTF. The CDR3 bases that were read are TGCAGTGCCGTGCGGGGGTTAACCTATGGC.

This clone occurred many times. The observed sequence ends 3 residues before the CDR3 terminus, with the missing tail filled in from the germline J gene. The gene calls are TRBV10-3 and TRBJ1-6; maybe TRBD1 (6 bases). This CDR3 comprises 14 residues. Trimming removed 7 bases from V and 8 bases from J, with 15 bases in between. In germline, CDR1 is ENHRY, CDR2 SYGVKD. The CDR3 loop reads CAITGGGRDSPLHF. Partial CDR3 DNA: TGTGCCATCACGGGAGGGGGAAGAGATTCACCC.

This clone came up many times. The read ends 3 residues early relative to the CDR3; the germline J gene fills the gap. The genes are TRBV20-1 and TRBJ2-1, with 9 bases identical to TRBD1. V lost 1 base, J lost 9 bases, and 16 bases stayed unmatched. Germline values: CDR1 DFQATT, CDR2 SNEGSKA (reference sequence). CDR3 length equals 17 residues. CDR3 bases read: TGCAGTGCTAGAGTTACCGAATCGGGGACAGGGAAGGGTGAG. Translated: CSARVTESGTGKGE. In full, the CDR3 is CSARVTESGTGKGEQFF.

This clone was seen at least ten times. The read comes to an end 3 residues before the CDR3 does, leaving the germline J gene to fill in the end. The rearrangement uses TRBV20-1 and TRBJ2-5, with D perhaps matching TRBD2 (6 bases). The CDR3 is made up of 15 amino acids. Germline loops: CDR1 DFQATT, CDR2 SNEGSKA (reference sequence). V was shortened by 0 bases and J by 0 bases, with 11 bases between the two germline ends. Here the CDR3 reads CSAREGLAYQETQYF. CDR3 DNA, as far as it was read: TGCAGTGCTAGAGAAGGGCTAGCGTACCAAGAGACC.

This clone was detected ten times or more. The DNA is omitted, as the CDR3 cannot be located on it reliably, and the CDR3 follows TCRdb's listing. The chain uses TRBV28 and TRBJ1-5; the table's D call of TRBD1 was not tested on the DNA. Germline lookup yields CDR1 MDHEN and CDR2 SYDVKM. The CDR3 is 16 residues long, ends included. The CDR3 sequence: CASSSSTGFSNQPQHF.

This clone occurred many times. The read gets to within 3 residues of the CDR3 end, and the germline J gene fills in the rest. V usage is TRBV19 and J usage is TRBJ1-1; D is uncertain. The CDR3 sequence is 13 residues long. Germline assignment: CDR1 LNHDA and CDR2 SQIVND (reference sequence). V gave up 5 bases and J gave up 6 bases, with 13 bases separating them. CDR3 in amino acids: CASSVAVRAEAFF. The sequenced part of the CDR3 DNA is TGTGCCAGTAGTGTGGCAGTAAGGGCTGAA.

This clone was counted ten times or more. The CDR3 end falls 3 residues outside the read, so it is completed with the germline J gene. V gene TRBV4-2 combines with J gene TRBJ1-2; TRBD1 is a possible D gene (5 bases). Germline V gene lookup returns CDR1 LGHNA and CDR2 YNFKEQ. Trimming took 0 bases from V and 3 from J, leaving 14 bases between them. This CDR3 spans 16 amino acids. CDR3 bases read: TGTGCCAGCAGCCAAGAGGGCCAGGGAAGGGACTATGGC. It specifies CASSQEGQGRDYG. The entire CDR3 protein reads CASSQEGQGRDYGYTF.

This clone occurred many times. The read stops 3 residues short of the end of the CDR3; the missing end is completed from the germline J gene. The chain uses TRBV5-1 and TRBJ1-6; tentatively, D is TRBD1 (5 bases). Germline loops: CDR1 SGHRS, CDR2 YFSETQ. This CDR3 is built from 14 residues. V was pared by 0 bases and J by 8 bases, with 9 bases between. The CDR3 is CASSLAVGDSPLHF. The CDR3 DNA, read in part, is TGCGCCAGCAGCTTGGCGGTAGGGGATTCACCC.

In this sample, this clone turned up many times. Sequencing ends 3 residues short of the CDR3 end; the germline J gene provides the rest. This chain connects TRBV20-1 to TRBJ2-7; 8 nucleotides align to TRBD2. V gave up 1 base and J gave up 6 bases; unmatched junction bases: 11. The V gene's germline CDR1 is DFQATT and CDR2 SNEGSKA (reference sequence). This CDR3 has 15 amino acids. The CDR3 DNA, read in part, is TGCAGTGCTAGAGCTTTAGCGGGACACCTCTCCGAG. Translated: CSARALAGHLSE. The CDR3, in full, reads CSARALAGHLSEQYF.

This clone was seen at least ten times. The read halts 3 residues ahead of the CDR3 end, with the missing end drawn from the germline J gene. This sequence joins TRBV6-2 or TRBV6-3 and TRBJ1-1; 9 nucleotides agree with TRBD1. Germline CDR1 and CDR2: MNHEY and SVGEGT. V was clipped by 6 bases and J by 5 bases; unmatched bases: 10. The CDR3 contains 15 residues. CDR3 region: CASSDPGTGRTEAFF. Partial CDR3 DNA: TGTGCCAGCAGCGACCCCGGGACAGGGAGAACTGAA.

This clone was picked up many times. From the germline J gene comes the end of the CDR3, since the read stops 3 residues before it. V is TRBV6-1 and J is TRBJ2-3, with TRBD2 as a possible D gene (6 bases). V was pared by 2 bases and J by 1 base, with 7 bases between. Germline loops: CDR1 MNHNS, CDR2 SASEGT. CDR3 size: 14 residues. The CDR3: CASSESSGTDTQYF. The DNA read from the CDR3 is TGTGCCAGCAGTGAATCTAGCGGCACAGATACG.

This clone has at least ten counts. The CDR3 goes on 3 residues after the read ends, and that part is filled in from the germline J gene. The chain couples TRBV5-1 to TRBJ2-7, with D tentatively TRBD1 (6 bases). The germline gives CDR1 SGHRS, CDR2 YFSETQ. There are 14 residues in the CDR3. Trimming removed 1 base at V and 2 bases at J, with 10 bases between. The CDR3 DNA, read in part, is TGCGCCAGCAGCTTGACAGGGTATACCTACGAG. Its protein product is CASSLTGYTYE. In full, the CDR3 is CASSLTGYTYEQYF.

The sample holds many counts of this clone. The read is 3 residues too short to cover the CDR3 end, so that end is filled in from the germline J gene. The chain carries TRBV11-2 and TRBJ2-5; 8 bases align to TRBD1. With V trimmed by 3 bases and J by 3 bases, 6 bases remained unmatched. CDR1 SGHAT and CDR2 FQNNGV come from the germline V gene. The CDR3 sequence is 15 residues long. The CDR3 DNA, read in part, is TGTGCCAGCAGCTTCGGGGCGACAGGGGAAGAGACC. Encoded protein: CASSFGATGEET. The CDR3 reads in full as CASSFGATGEETQYF.